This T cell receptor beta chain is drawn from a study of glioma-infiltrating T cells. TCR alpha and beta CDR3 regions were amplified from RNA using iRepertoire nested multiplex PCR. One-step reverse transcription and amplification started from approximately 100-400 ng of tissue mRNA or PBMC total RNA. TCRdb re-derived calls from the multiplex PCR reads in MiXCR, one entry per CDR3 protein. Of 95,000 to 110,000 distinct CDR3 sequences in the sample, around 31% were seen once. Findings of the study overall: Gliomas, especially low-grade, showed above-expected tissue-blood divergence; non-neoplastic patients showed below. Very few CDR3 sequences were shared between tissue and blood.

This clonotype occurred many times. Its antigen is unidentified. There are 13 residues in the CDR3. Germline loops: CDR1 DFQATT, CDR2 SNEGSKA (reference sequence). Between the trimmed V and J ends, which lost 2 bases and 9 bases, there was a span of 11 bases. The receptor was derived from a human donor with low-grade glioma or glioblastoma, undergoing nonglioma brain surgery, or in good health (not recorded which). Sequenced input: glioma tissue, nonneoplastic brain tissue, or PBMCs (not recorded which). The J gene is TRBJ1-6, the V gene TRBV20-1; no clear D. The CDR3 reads CSARSGVSSPLHF. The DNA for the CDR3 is TGCAGTGCTAGAAGCGGGGTAAGTTCACCCCTCCACTTT.